The entry below describes one T cell receptor (beta chain). The sample belongs to a study of blood T cell repertoires in COVID-19. This CDR3 spans 15 amino acids. CDR1 SGHTA and CDR2 FQGNSA come from the germline V gene. The germline V and J ends were trimmed by 1 base and 5 bases, with 14 bases remaining between them. Per the authors' pipeline: Using reference gene primer amplification, nucleated cell counts were estimated. Only in-frame clones appear in the TCRdb table, and some are missing; sequencing was by immunoSEQ multiplex PCR. The V and J calls and the clone size are those of that table, but D and trimming were determined from the DNA. The data hold around 140,000 clones, with around 87% observed a single time. Enrolled through a virtual design, the participants were between roughly 18 and 89 years of age and came from about two dozen US areas.

Sequencing used PBMCs or T cells enriched from blood (not recorded which). The origin of this receptor is a man between 60 and 75 years old who had recovered from COVID-19. This sequence joins TRBV7-2 and TRBJ1-1; D gene uncertain. CDR3 sequence reads: CASSLVSRGRTEAFF. The CDR3 DNA sequence: TGTGCCAGCAGCTTAGTTAGCAGAGGGAGGACTGAAGCTTTCTTT.